This TCR beta chain was identified in a study of technical replicates of blood from four donors. The V end was cut by 3 bases, the J end by 3 bases, with 9 bases between. This CDR3 comprises 13 residues. The V gene's germline CDR1 is MGHRA and CDR2 YSYEKL. The data were produced by immunoSEQ multiplex PCR, yet TCRdb's version contains in-frame clones alone and is incomplete. This sample has more than 90,000 clones, with under 97% found just once. J is TRBJ2-7 and V is TRBV4-1, with D perhaps matching TRBD1 (6 bases). The sample was T cells isolated from PBMCs. The sequence was obtained from a human donor in good health. CDR3 in DNA: TGCGCCAGCAGCCAGGGGACAATCTACGAGCAGTACTTC. This gives the protein CASSQGTIYEQYF.